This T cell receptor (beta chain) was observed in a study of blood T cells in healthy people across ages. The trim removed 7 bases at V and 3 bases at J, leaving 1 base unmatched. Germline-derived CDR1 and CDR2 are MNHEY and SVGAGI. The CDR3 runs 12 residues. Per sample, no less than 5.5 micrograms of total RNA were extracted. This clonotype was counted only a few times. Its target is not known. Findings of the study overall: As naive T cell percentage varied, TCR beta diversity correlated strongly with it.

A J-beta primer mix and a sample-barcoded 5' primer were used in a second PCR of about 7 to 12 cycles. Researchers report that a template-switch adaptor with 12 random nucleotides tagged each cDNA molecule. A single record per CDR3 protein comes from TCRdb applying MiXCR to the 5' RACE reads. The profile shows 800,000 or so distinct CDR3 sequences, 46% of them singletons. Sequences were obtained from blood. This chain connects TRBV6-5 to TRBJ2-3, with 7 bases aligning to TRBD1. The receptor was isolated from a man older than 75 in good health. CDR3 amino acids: CASKGQTDTQYF. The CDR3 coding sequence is TGTGCCAGCAAGGGACAGACAGATACGCAGTATTTT.